This passage covers 30 T cell receptor beta chains from one sample sequenced in a study of spatial heterogeneity in lung cancer. Study results and caveats: Tumor mutation count correlated with how many alpha and beta TCRs expanded intratumorally.

TCRdb reprocessed the 5' RACE reads with MiXCR, giving one entry per CDR3 protein. The sample contains 13,000 or so distinct CDR3 sequences, around 5.8% of which appear only once. The time point was: sample taken at primary tumor resection. Their antigens remain unidentified. Sequences were derived from lung tumor tissue, sampled at surgery. Receptors originate from a female donor with early-stage non-small cell lung cancer.

By sample share, this clonotype is medium-sized. The chain is built from TRBV5-4 and TRBJ2-5; the D is unclear. The germline V and J ends were trimmed by 1 base and 2 bases, with 18 bases remaining between them. The germline CDR1 and CDR2 sequences are SGHNT and YYREEE (reference sequence). The CDR3 consists of 17 residues. The CDR3 coding sequence is TGTGCCAGCAGCTTGAAGTCGGGTGCGTTTGTTCAAGAGACCCAGTACTTC. This codes for CASSLKSGAFVQETQYF.

This clonotype was seen repeatedly, ten times or more. The genes are TRBV27 and TRBJ1-5; no clear D gene. Deletions cut 10 bases from V and 0 bases from J, with 16 bases between. The CDR3 spans 15 residues. Germline V gives CDR1 MNHEY, CDR2 SMNVEV (reference sequence). CDR3 amino acids: CATRPMGYSNQPQHF. CDR3 sequence (DNA): TGTGCCACCCGCCCGATGGGATATAGCAATCAGCCCCAGCATTTT.

In its sample, this clonotype was seen many times. The rearrangement joins TRBV3-1 to TRBJ2-7, with unresolved D. Trimming removed 3 bases from V and 3 bases from J, with 9 bases in between. Germline V gene data show CDR1 as LGHDT and CDR2 as YNNKEL (reference sequence). This CDR3 region has 13 residues. The CDR3 DNA reads TGTGCCAGCAGCCAGGGCATGCGCTACGAGCAGTACTTC. It codes for CASSQGMRYEQYF.

This clonotype turned up a few times. The V and J genes are TRBV27 and TRBJ2-4; 11 bases are a match to TRBD2. After removal of 3 bases from V and 6 bases from J, the junction contained 4 bases not matched to a gene. The CDR3 loop spans 15 amino acids. Germline CDR1 is MNHEY and CDR2 is SMNVEV (reference sequence). The CDR3 DNA reads TGTGCCAGCAGTTTTGGTAGCGGGGGGGTAAACATTCAGTACTTC. Its protein product is CASSFGSGGVNIQYF.

This clonotype occurred many times. J is TRBJ2-3 and V is TRBV11-2; TRBD2 aligns across 10 bases. The CDR3 extends over 16 amino acids. Germline trimming cut 7 bases from V and 3 bases from J; bases unmatched to any gene: 10. The germline gives CDR1 SGHAT, CDR2 FQNNGV. The CDR3 region has the DNA TGTGCCAGCACCCCTCGGAGCGGGGGGGCAACAGATACGCAGTATTTT. It encodes CASTPRSGGATDTQYF.

In this sample, this clonotype turned up many times. The chain has TRBV24-1 and TRBJ1-5; possible D gene TRBD1, 5 bases. The germline gives CDR1 KGHDR, CDR2 SFDVKD. This CDR3 region has 13 residues. V dropped 9 bases and J dropped 6 bases, with 14 bases sitting between them. Here the CDR3 reads CATQPGAFQPQHF. DNA for the CDR3: TGTGCCACCCAGCCCGGGGCTTTTCAGCCCCAGCATTTT.

In this sample, this clonotype turned up many times. The rearrangement uses TRBV5-5 and TRBJ2-7; a weak D match, TRBD1 (6 bases). The germline V gene has CDR1 SGHKS and CDR2 YYEKEE (reference sequence). Trimming stripped 0 bases from V and 7 bases from J, with 14 bases between. The CDR3 consists of 14 residues. The CDR3 DNA is TGTGCCAGCAGCTTGGCCACTACAGGGTTTGAGCAGTACTTC. Translating gives CASSLATTGFEQYF.

There are many counts of this clonotype. V and J are TRBV7-9 and TRBJ1-4; maybe TRBD1 (6 bases). Germline V gives CDR1 SEHNR, CDR2 FQNEAQ (reference sequence). The ends were cut back, 5 bases at V and 8 bases at J, with 21 bases in the middle. The length of the CDR3 is 16 residues. The CDR3 protein is CASSVTLGRGGEKLFF. The DNA for the CDR3 is TGTGCCAGCAGCGTTACCCTGGGCAGGGGAGGGGAAAAACTGTTTTTT. Combining the CDR3 with reference TRBV7-9 and TRBJ1-4 gives the whole variable domain DTGVSQNPRHKITKRGQNVTFRCDPISEHNRLYWYRQTLGQGPEFLTYFQNEAQLEKSRLLSDRFSAERPKGSFSTLEIQRTEQGDSAMYLCASSVTLGRGGEKLFFGSGTQLSVL.

This chain joins TRBV4-2 and TRBJ2-7; 9 bases agree with TRBD2. V was clipped by 1 base and J by 3 bases; unmatched bases: 10. This CDR3 comprises 17 residues. Germline V CDR1 and CDR2: LGHNA, YNFKEQ. The CDR3 loop reads CASSQGPVLAGFYEQYF. The CDR3 coding sequence is TGTGCCAGCAGCCAAGGCCCAGTTCTAGCGGGGTTCTACGAGCAGTACTTC.

Relative to its sample, this clonotype is medium-sized. This sequence joins TRBV6-1 and TRBJ2-1; D is possibly TRBD2 (5 bases). V lost 5 bases and J 14 bases, leaving 28 bases between the germline ends. Germline CDR1 is MNHNS and CDR2 is SASEGT. This CDR3 contains 16 residues. In DNA form, the CDR3 reads TGTGCCAGCAGTCATACCAACGTGCCGACTGCCGACGGGGAGTTCTTC. This gives the protein CASSHTNVPTADGEFF.

This clonotype was detected ten times or more. This chain uses TRBV12-5 with TRBJ2-5; tentative D call: TRBD2 (6 bases). Germline-derived CDR1 and CDR2 are LGHNT and FRNRAP. The CDR3 has 16 amino acids. Trimming took 5 bases from V and 7 from J, leaving 23 bases between them. CDR3 in amino acids: CASGPLSKEGTATQYF. DNA for the CDR3: TGTGCTAGTGGTCCACTGAGCAAGGAGGGGACTGCGACCCAGTACTTC.

This clonotype was counted many times. The chain carries TRBV4-1 and TRBJ2-7, with D perhaps being TRBD1 or TRBD2 (5 bases each). Germline V gene sequence: CDR1 MGHRA, CDR2 YSYEKL. Trimming cost V 4 bases and J 0 bases, with 13 bases left between them. This CDR3 contains 15 residues. CDR3 region: CASSRGGGYSYEQYF. As DNA, the CDR3 is TGCGCCAGCAGCCGTGGTGGGGGTTACTCCTACGAGCAGTACTTC.

This clonotype has a count of ten or more. CDR3 bases: TGCAGTGCTAGAGTAGCGGCTAACAATGAGCAGTTCTTC. This encodes CSARVAANNEQFF. The rearrangement joins TRBV20-1 to TRBJ2-1; a weak D match, TRBD2 (6 bases). V lost 1 base, J lost 5 bases, and 9 bases lay in between. The CDR3 runs 13 residues. Germline values: CDR1 DFQATT, CDR2 SNEGSKA (reference sequence).

The table lists this clonotype with many counts. CDR3 nucleotide sequence: TGTGCCAGCACTAGGGCCGTTGAATATCATCAGCCCCAGCATTTT. Protein: CASTRAVEYHQPQHF. The gene calls are TRBV12-3 or TRBV12-4 and TRBJ1-5, with unresolved D. The V gene lost 7 bases and the J gene lost 5 bases, with 18 bases spanning the gap. This CDR3 is built from 15 residues.

This clonotype was counted many times. The chain employs TRBV27 and TRBJ2-7; 13 bases are shared with TRBD2. CDR1 is MNHEY and CDR2 is SMNVEV in the germline V gene (reference sequence). The CDR3 contains 16 residues. The V and J ends lost 5 bases and 4 bases, in that order; junction bases with no gene match: 8. The CDR3, as DNA: TGTGCCAGCAGTGCCCTCACTAGCGGGGGGGCTTACGAGCAGTACTTC. Translated: CASSALTSGGAYEQYF.

This clonotype appeared many times. The genes are TRBV6-1 and TRBJ2-1; D ambiguous. Germline-derived CDR1 and CDR2 are MNHNS and SASEGT. V dropped 6 bases and J dropped 7 bases, with 13 bases sitting between them. The CDR3 totals 13 residues. The CDR3 sequence is CASRYNRLNEQFF. The CDR3 DNA reads TGTGCCAGCAGATACAATCGACTTAATGAGCAGTTCTTC.

Many counts were recorded for this clonotype. This chain links TRBV14 with TRBJ2-2, with D uncertain. The CDR3 extends over 13 amino acids. The germline V gene encodes CDR1 SGHDN and CDR2 FVKESK. The V end lost 1 base, the J end lost 5 bases, and 5 bases lay between the germline ends. CDR3 nucleotides: TGTGCCAGCAGCCAAGGGTGGACCGGGGAGCTGTTTTTT. Translating it yields CASSQGWTGELFF.

This clonotype was counted many times. This chain connects TRBV20-1 to TRBJ2-7; D is ambiguous. V dropped 0 bases and J dropped 4 bases, with 13 bases sitting between them. Germline V lookup: CDR1 DFQATT, CDR2 SNEGSKA (reference sequence). The CDR3 runs 14 residues. The DNA for the CDR3 is TGCAGTGCTAGAGATCCAGTGGCCACATACGAGCAGTACTTC. This sequence encodes CSARDPVATYEQYF.

This clonotype was detected many times. The chain recombines TRBV18 with TRBJ2-7, with D hard to call. The germline V gene encodes CDR1 KGHSH and CDR2 LQKENI. V lost 0 bases to trimming and J lost 0 bases, with 3 bases between them. The CDR3 covers 13 residues. This CDR3 reads CASSPPTSYEQYF. CDR3 DNA: TGTGCCAGCTCACCACCAACCTCCTACGAGCAGTACTTC.

This clonotype appeared many times. J is TRBJ2-5 and V is TRBV2, with TRBD2 identical over 10 bases. The V and J ends lost 2 bases and 1 base, in that order; junction bases with no gene match: 4. The CDR3 has 16 residues. Germline V gene sequence: CDR1 SNHLY, CDR2 FYNNEI. CDR3 coding DNA: TGTGCCAGCAGTGAATCAGCGGGGGGGCCCCAAGAGACCCAGTACTTC. This encodes CASSESAGGPQETQYF.

This clonotype has ten or more counts. The gene calls are TRBV12-3 or TRBV12-4 and TRBJ1-2; unclear D gene. CDR3 size: 13 residues. The V and J ends lost 0 bases and 2 bases respectively, with 4 bases between them. CDR3 sequence (DNA): TGTGCCAGCAGTTTAGCAGGGAACTATGGCTACACCTTC. Its protein product is CASSLAGNYGYTF.

Ten or more counts support this clonotype. The chain uses TRBV3-1 and TRBJ2-1; 12 nucleotides align to TRBD2. J gave up 2 bases and V 2 bases, and 10 bases lay outside the gene matches. Germline assignment: CDR1 LGHDT and CDR2 YNNKEL (reference sequence). The CDR3 is 19 residues long. CDR3 sequence (DNA): TGTGCCAGCAGCCAAAATGGACTAGCGGGGATCCTGCCCTACAATGAGCAGTTCTTC. It translates to CASSQNGLAGILPYNEQFF.

This clonotype was observed at least ten times. The CDR3 reads CASSPGVGLTNEKLFF. Here the CDR3 DNA reads TGTGCCAGCAGCCCAGGAGTCGGGTTGACTAATGAAAAACTGTTTTTT. This rearrangement joins TRBV7-9 to TRBJ1-4; D remains unclear. Deletions cut 5 bases from V and 2 bases from J, with 15 bases between. CDR3 size: 16 residues. Germline values: CDR1 SEHNR, CDR2 FQNEAQ (reference sequence).

This clonotype was recorded at least ten times. V and J are TRBV4-1 and TRBJ1-5, with D uncertain. The germline V and J ends were trimmed by 1 base and 7 bases, with 11 bases remaining between them. This CDR3 is built from 14 residues. The germline V gene has CDR1 MGHRA and CDR2 YSYEKL. The CDR3 DNA reads as TGCGCCAGCAGCCAAGCGGACGGGATGCAGCCCCAGCATTTT. Translating gives CASSQADGMQPQHF.

The genes are TRBV6-5 and TRBJ2-2; 10 positions match TRBD1. With 6 bases clipped from V and 7 bases from J, the junction kept 5 bases outside the gene matches. The CDR3 is made up of 14 amino acids. CDR1 and CDR2 from the germline V gene are MNHEY and SVGAGI. The CDR3 loop is CASSQDRGYGELFF. The CDR3 DNA is TGTGCCAGCAGCCAGGACAGGGGGTACGGGGAGCTGTTTTTT.

This clonotype was seen ten or more times. V usage is TRBV6-5 and J usage is TRBJ2-6; D unclear. The CDR3 consists of 17 residues. Between the trimmed V and J ends, which lost 0 bases and 0 bases, there was a span of 9 bases. From germline, CDR1 is MNHEY and CDR2 SVGAGI. The CDR3 loop is CASSYSVTLSGANVLTF. The CDR3 coding sequence is TGTGCCAGCAGTTACTCCGTTACACTCTCTGGGGCCAACGTCCTGACTTTC.

This clonotype was observed at least ten times. The rearrangement joins TRBV20-1 to TRBJ1-2; the D is unclear. The CDR3 has 15 amino acids. The V and J ends lost 3 bases and 2 bases respectively, with 16 bases between them. Germline V gene lookup returns CDR1 DFQATT and CDR2 SNEGSKA (reference sequence). This chain's CDR3 is CSARPSTLRNYGYTF. The CDR3 region has the DNA TGCAGTGCTAGGCCTTCAACCTTACGGAACTATGGCTACACCTTC.

This clonotype was counted at least ten times. The chain carries TRBV7-2 and TRBJ2-1, with TRBD2 identical over 12 bases. CDR1 is SGHTA and CDR2 is FQGNSA in the germline V gene. This CDR3 is 14 amino acids long. Trimming cost V 0 bases and J 12 bases; bases outside gene matches: 3. The CDR3 region is CASSLALTSGRQFF. CDR3 nucleotides: TGTGCCAGCAGCTTAGCGCTGACTAGCGGGAGGCAGTTCTTC.

In this sample, this clonotype is medium-sized (0.01 to 0.1%). The chain joins TRBV15 to TRBJ2-4; D is possibly TRBD1 (6 bases). The CDR3 covers 17 residues. Trimming took 3 bases from V and 3 from J, leaving 18 bases between them. CDR1 and CDR2 from the germline V gene are LNHNV and YYDKDF (reference sequence). The CDR3 protein is CATSRAPQGWDKNIQYF. The CDR3 nucleotides are TGTGCCACCAGCAGGGCCCCACAGGGATGGGACAAAAACATTCAGTACTTC.

This clonotype has ten or more counts. The chain joins TRBV11-2 to TRBJ2-1, with 7 bases lining up with TRBD2. Germline loops: CDR1 SGHAT, CDR2 FQNNGV. The J segment lost 0 bases and the V segment lost 5 bases, leaving 4 bases of the junction unmatched. This CDR3 contains 15 residues. The CDR3 sequence: CASSPRLASYNEQFF. The CDR3 nucleotides are TGTGCCAGCAGCCCGAGACTAGCCTCCTACAATGAGCAGTTCTTC.